These 16 T cell receptor beta chains were sequenced from one sample in a study of blood T cell repertoires in COVID-19 (dated by TCRdb to about 2020). The library was made by the immunoSEQ multiplex PCR assay. This immuneACCESS table, as held by TCRdb, lists in-frame sequences with V and J called but not all clones. Of the missing ones, under half trace to an unresolved V gene in checked studies; the others have no known cause. The sample profile shows almost 200,000 clones; around 81% of them were found once. The top ten clones comprise 0.9% to 0.95% of the sample. Specimen: peripheral blood. The receptors come from a man aged 60-69 years with COVID-19, enrolled during active disease.

The gene calls are TRBV10-3 and TRBJ2-5, with D possibly matching TRBD1 (6 bases). The CDR3 length is 13 residues. The germline CDR1 and CDR2 sequences are ENHRY and SYGVKD. Trimming removed 5 bases at V and 2 bases at J, with 9 bases between. CDR3 DNA sequence: TGTGCCATCAGTAGGACAGATCAAGAGACCCAGTACTTC. Its protein is CAISRTDQETQYF.

This rearrangement joins TRBV5-8 to TRBJ2-1; D uncertain. Trimming took 4 bases from V and 8 from J, leaving 13 bases between them. Germline-derived CDR1 and CDR2 are SGHTS and YDEGEE. The CDR3 is made up of 13 amino acids. The CDR3 region has the DNA TGTGCCAGCAGCGTAACTTCCCCCGATGAGCAGTTCTTC. Protein product: CASSVTSPDEQFF.

The CDR3 protein is CSAAGIYGYTF. CDR3 in DNA: TGCAGTGCCGCAGGGATCTATGGCTACACCTTC. This chain connects TRBV20-1 to TRBJ1-2; D may be TRBD1 (5 bases). Trimming stripped 6 bases from V and 4 bases from J, with 9 bases between. There are 11 residues in the CDR3. Germline V gene lookup returns CDR1 DFQATT and CDR2 SNEGSKA (reference sequence).

The rearrangement links TRBV18 to TRBJ1-6; 10 nucleotides align to TRBD1. J was trimmed by 2 bases and V by 6 bases; bases with no gene match: 13. CDR1 and CDR2 (germline): KGHSH, LQKENI. This CDR3 is 19 amino acids long. Written as DNA, the CDR3 is TGTGCCAGCTCGCTCACCCCGACCGGGACAGGGGCCTATAATTCACCCCTCCACTTT. It translates to CASSLTPTGTGAYNSPLHF.

The chain combines TRBV5-1 with TRBJ1-4; D gene ambiguous. Germline V gives CDR1 SGHRS, CDR2 YFSETQ. V was trimmed by 0 bases and J by 4 bases, leaving 13 bases between them. CDR3 size: 16 residues. DNA of the CDR3: TGCGCCAGCAGCTTGGGCTGGGCCGGTGATAATGAAAAACTGTTTTTT. This sequence encodes CASSLGWAGDNEKLFF.

This chain connects TRBV5-1 to TRBJ1-2; 9 bases are a match to TRBD1. Germline CDR1 is SGHRS and CDR2 is YFSETQ. Trimming removed 4 bases from V and 2 bases from J; junction bases left unmatched: 6. The CDR3 length is 15 residues. CDR3 nucleotide sequence: TGCGCCAGCAGCGCCGACAGGGGGGAAAACTATGGCTACACCTTC. It encodes CASSADRGENYGYTF.

This clone was detected a few times. The V call is TRBV3-1 (or the pseudogene TRBV3-2), the J call TRBJ2-2, with 10 bases identical to TRBD2. CDR1 LGHDT and CDR2 YNNKEL come from the germline V gene (reference sequence). CDR3 size: 14 residues. J gave up 6 bases and V 8 bases, and 6 bases lay outside the gene matches. The CDR3 nucleotides read TGTGCCAGCTGGGCTAGCGGGAGAGCCGGGGAGCTGTTTTTT. This sequence encodes CASWASGRAGELFF.

The rearrangement links TRBV10-3 to TRBJ2-2; 11 positions agree with TRBD2. V dropped 11 bases and J dropped 2; count of bases not matched to a gene: 4. CDR3 length: 14 amino acids. Germline V lookup: CDR1 ENHRY, CDR2 SYGVKD. CDR3 sequence reads: CAATSGSNTGELFF. CDR3 sequence (DNA): TGTGCCGCTACTAGCGGGAGTAACACCGGGGAGCTGTTTTTT.

The V gene is TRBV27, the J gene TRBJ2-2; 7 bases line up with TRBD2. The germline CDR1 and CDR2 sequences are MNHEY and SMNVEV (reference sequence). V shed 1 base and J 1 base; nucleotides not matched to a gene: 6. This CDR3 contains 17 residues. CDR3 DNA: TGTGCCAGCAGTTTATTTCGGCCTAGCGGGAACACCGGGGAGCTGTTTTTT. Translating gives CASSLFRPSGNTGELFF.

The genes are TRBV28 and TRBJ2-3, with TRBD1 as a possible D gene (6 bases). Per the germline V gene, CDR1 is MDHEN and CDR2 is SYDVKM. V lost 6 bases, J lost 1 base, and 11 bases lay in between. The CDR3 covers 14 residues. The CDR3 here is CASRPGGGTDTQYF. The CDR3 DNA reads TGTGCCAGCAGGCCTGGGGGCGGCACAGATACGCAGTATTTT.

This chain uses TRBV2 with TRBJ1-1; the D gene is possibly TRBD1 (6 bases). Germline V gene lookup returns CDR1 SNHLY and CDR2 FYNNEI. V lost 3 bases to trimming and J lost 4 bases, with 12 bases between them. The CDR3 contains 14 residues. The CDR3 DNA reads TGTGCCAGCAGTGACCAGGGGCGAAGCACTGAAGCTTTCTTT. This gives the protein CASSDQGRSTEAFF.

This clone was detected only once. The rearrangement uses TRBV21-1 and TRBJ1-2. TRBV21-1 is assigned pseudogene status. The CDR3 is made up of 16 amino acids. The CDR3, as DNA: TGTGCCAGCAGCAAAGGGAAGGCCCCGGAGGGCTATGGCTACACCTTC. This codes for CASSKGKAPEGYGYTF.

The V and J genes are TRBV10-3 and TRBJ2-4; D possibly corresponds to TRBD1 (6 bases). Between the trimmed V and J ends, which lost 1 base and 2 bases, there was a span of 15 bases. The CDR3 contains 17 residues. Germline CDR1 reads ENHRY; CDR2 reads SYGVKD. The CDR3 region has the DNA TGTGCCATCAGTGAGTTTCAGGGGACGGGCCCCAAAAACATTCAGTACTTC. It is translated as CAISEFQGTGPKNIQYF.

The chain carries TRBV9 and TRBJ2-3; weak D call: TRBD2 (6 bases). This CDR3 has 16 residues. The V and J ends lost 2 bases and 4 bases respectively, with 17 bases between them. In germline, CDR1 is SGDLS, CDR2 YYNGEE. CDR3 coding DNA: TGTGCCAGCAGCGTGGGGGGAGTCTTAGGGGCAGATACGCAGTATTTT. It encodes CASSVGGVLGADTQYF. The variable domain in full, with the rest retrieved from reference TRBV9 and TRBJ2-3, is DSGVTQTPKHLITATGQRVTLRCSPRSGDLSVYWYQQSLDQGLQFLIQYYNGEERAKGNILERFSAQQFPDLHSELNLSSLELGDSALYFCASSVGGVLGADTQYFGPGTRLTVL.

The V call is TRBV4-3, the J call TRBJ1-6; D might be TRBD1 (5 bases). Germline V gene sequence: CDR1 LGHNA, CDR2 YSLEER. The V end lost 0 bases, the J end lost 7 bases, and 10 bases lay between the germline ends. This CDR3 region has 15 residues. CDR3 loop: CASSQDLNRNSPLHF. Written as DNA, the CDR3 is TGCGCCAGCAGCCAAGATTTGAACAGGAATTCACCCCTCCACTTT.

This chain uses TRBV9 with TRBJ1-2, with a possible D match to TRBD1 (5 bases). Germline V lookup: CDR1 SGDLS, CDR2 YYNGEE. V was pared by 3 bases and J by 8 bases, with 8 bases between. The CDR3 length is 11 residues. CDR3 in amino acids: CASSGGVGYTF. For the CDR3, the DNA is TGTGCCAGCAGCGGGGGCGTAGGCTACACCTTC.